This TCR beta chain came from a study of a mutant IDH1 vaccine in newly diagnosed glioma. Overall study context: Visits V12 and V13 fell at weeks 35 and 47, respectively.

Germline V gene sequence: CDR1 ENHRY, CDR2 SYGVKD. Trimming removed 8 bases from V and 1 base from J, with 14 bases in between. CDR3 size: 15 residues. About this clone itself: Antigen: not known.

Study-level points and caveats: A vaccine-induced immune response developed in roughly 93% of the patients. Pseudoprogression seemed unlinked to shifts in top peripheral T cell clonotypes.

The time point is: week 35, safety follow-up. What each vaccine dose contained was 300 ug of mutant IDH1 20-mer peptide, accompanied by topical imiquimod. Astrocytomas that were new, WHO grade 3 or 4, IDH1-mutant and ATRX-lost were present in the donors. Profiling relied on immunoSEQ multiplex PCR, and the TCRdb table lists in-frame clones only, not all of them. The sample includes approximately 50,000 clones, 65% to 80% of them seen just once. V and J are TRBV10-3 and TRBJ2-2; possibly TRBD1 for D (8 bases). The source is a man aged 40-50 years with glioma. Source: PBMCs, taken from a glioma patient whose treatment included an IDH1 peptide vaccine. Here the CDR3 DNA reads TGTGCCATCGGGGGGGGGACAGGGAACACCGGGGAGCTGTTTTTT. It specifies CAIGGGTGNTGELFF.